These 18 T cell receptor beta chains were all obtained from the same sample, sequenced in a study of identifying expanded T cells in peripheral blood. Sequencing used immunoSEQ multiplex PCR; TCRdb keeps in-frame clones, though not all of them. This table holds fewer than 130,000 clones, around 89% found once. Material for sequencing was blood. The receptors derive from a person aged 18-70 years in good health.

The chain carries TRBV29-1 and TRBJ2-7; 12 nucleotides agree with TRBD2. The germline V gene has CDR1 SQVTM and CDR2 ANQGSEA. V trimming: 6 bases; J trimming: 3 bases; junction bases outside the gene matches: 3. The CDR3 contains 13 residues. CDR3 coding DNA: TGCAGCGTGCGACTAGCGGGGGTCTACGAGCAGTACTTC. Encoded protein: CSVRLAGVYEQYF.

This rearrangement joins TRBV27 to TRBJ2-1, with 7 bases matching TRBD1. CDR1 MNHEY and CDR2 SMNVEV come from the germline V gene (reference sequence). This CDR3 region has 13 residues. With 8 bases clipped from V and 4 bases from J, the junction kept 5 bases outside the gene matches. DNA of the CDR3: TGTGCCAGCGGACTGGACAGGTACAATGAGCAGTTCTTC. As protein: CASGLDRYNEQFF.

The chain employs TRBV4-1 and TRBJ1-1; 9 nucleotides align to TRBD1. Germline CDR1 reads MGHRA; CDR2 reads YSYEKL. CDR3 length: 16 residues. V shed 1 base and J 4 bases; nucleotides not matched to a gene: 7. CDR3 amino acids: CASSQGDRDRATEAFF. CDR3 nucleotide sequence: TGCGCCAGCAGCCAAGGGGACCGGGACAGGGCCACTGAAGCTTTCTTT.

The CDR3 loop reads CASSSPRGARGTDTQYF. The CDR3 DNA sequence: TGCGCCAGCAGCTCTCCTCGGGGGGCTCGGGGCACAGATACGCAGTATTTT. The chain combines TRBV4-1 with TRBJ2-3, with D perhaps matching TRBD2 (7 bases). Trimming took off 5 bases at V and 1 base at J, with 19 bases between the two ends. The CDR3 length is 17 residues. The germline V gene encodes CDR1 MGHRA and CDR2 YSYEKL.

The V and J genes are TRBV6-1 and TRBJ2-6; 7 bases fit TRBD1. The CDR3 runs to 18 residues. Trimming cost V 3 bases and J 0 bases; bases outside gene matches: 8. Germline V lookup: CDR1 MNHNS, CDR2 SASEGT. This chain's CDR3 is CASSDPDRSPSGANVLTF. DNA for the CDR3: TGTGCCAGCAGTGATCCGGACAGGTCCCCCTCTGGGGCCAACGTCCTGACTTTC.

CDR3 residues: CASSVGQGSYGYTF. CDR3 coding DNA: TGTGCCAGCAGCGTGGGACAGGGGTCCTATGGCTACACCTTC. This chain joins TRBV7-9 and TRBJ1-2; 10 positions agree with TRBD1. Germline V gene data show CDR1 as SEHNR and CDR2 as FQNEAQ (reference sequence). The CDR3 totals 14 residues. With V trimmed by 5 bases and J by 4 bases, 4 bases remained unmatched.

The chain carries TRBV5-1 and TRBJ2-5; 12 nucleotides agree with TRBD2. The ends lost 0 bases at V and 4 bases at J; junction bases unmatched: 13. The CDR3 length is 19 residues. Germline CDR1 SGHRS, CDR2 YFSETQ. The CDR3 region is CASSLGLAGGQPLRETQYF. For the CDR3, the DNA is TGCGCCAGCAGCTTGGGCCTAGCGGGGGGGCAACCCCTCAGAGAGACCCAGTACTTC.

This clone was seen a single time. The chain employs TRBV7-2 and TRBJ1-1, with unresolved D. Germline loops: CDR1 SGHTA, CDR2 FQGNSA. V was trimmed by 1 base and J by 0 bases, leaving 9 bases between them. This CDR3 contains 15 residues. The CDR3 sequence: CASSLGVGVNTEAFF. DNA of the CDR3: TGTGCCAGCAGCTTAGGCGTTGGGGTGAACACTGAAGCTTTCTTT.

The V gene is TRBV5-1, the J gene TRBJ2-7; D is possibly TRBD1 (6 bases). V lost 1 base, J lost 5 bases, and 16 bases lay in between. The germline V gene encodes CDR1 SGHRS and CDR2 YFSETQ. The length of the CDR3 is 15 residues. CDR3 in DNA: TGCGCCAGCAGCTTGTTTGGACAGACAGTTAACGAGCAGTACTTC. This encodes CASSLFGQTVNEQYF.

As regards this clone: Germline is not matched at one junction end, which may reflect a read error. This chain uses TRBV2 with TRBJ1-1, with a tentative D call TRBD1 (6 bases). The CDR3 sequence is 15 residues long. Germline V gives CDR1 SNHLY, CDR2 FYNNEI. Here the CDR3 reads CASSEDPGAWAEAFF. Here the CDR3 DNA reads TGTGCCAGCAGCGAAGACCCGGGGGCGTGGGCTGAAGCTTTCTTT.

As DNA, the CDR3 is TGTGCCAGCAGCTGCCGGGACAGGGGGCGGAGGGATGGCTACACCTTC. Amino acids: CASSCRDRGRRDGYTF. The chain joins TRBV7-7 to TRBJ1-2; TRBD1 matches at 12 bases. The CDR3 is 16 residues long. V lost 4 bases to trimming and J lost 6 bases; unmatched junction nucleotides: 9. CDR1 is SSHAT, CDR2 FNYEAQ, per germline (reference sequence).

The CDR3 bases are TGTGCCAGCAGCCTAATCCACGAGCAGTACTTC. Residues: CASSLIHEQYF. The chain recombines TRBV5-6 with TRBJ2-7, with unresolved D. CDR1 SGHDT and CDR2 YYEEEE come from the germline V gene. This CDR3 contains 11 residues. Trimming took 4 bases from V and 5 from J, leaving 7 bases between them. The entire variable domain, with the rest obtained from reference TRBV5-6 and TRBJ2-7, is as follows: DAGVTQSPTHLIKTRGQQVTLRCSPKSGHDTVSWYQQALGQGPQFIFQYYEEEERQRGNFPDRFSGHQFPNYSSELNVNALLLGDSALYLCASSLIHEQYFGPGTRLTVT.

The genes are TRBV6-4 and TRBJ1-2; 8 nucleotides agree with TRBD1. CDR1 MRHNA and CDR2 SNTAGT come from the germline V gene. The CDR3 sequence is 13 residues long. V lost 6 bases and J lost 5; bases outside the gene matches: 5. CDR3 in amino acids: CASRTTGGYGYTF. In DNA form, the CDR3 reads TGTGCCAGCAGGACTACAGGGGGATATGGCTACACCTTC.

The CDR3 bases are TGTGCCAGCAGCGTAGGAGATACGCAGTATTTT. Translated: CASSVGDTQYF. The V call is TRBV9, the J call TRBJ2-3, with D hard to call. V was pared by 0 bases and J by 5 bases, with 1 base between. Germline values: CDR1 SGDLS, CDR2 YYNGEE. The CDR3 loop spans 11 amino acids.

This clone was observed a single time. For the CDR3, the DNA is TGCGCCACCCGTGTGACTTCCACCTCCGAGCAGTACTTC. It specifies CATRVTSTSEQYF. The chain has TRBV5-1 and TRBJ2-7; D is uncertain. Germline V gene sequence: CDR1 SGHRS, CDR2 YFSETQ. V lost 9 bases and J lost 6, with 19 bases in between. There are 13 residues in the CDR3.

J is TRBJ1-4 and V is TRBV27; D is unclear. Per the germline V gene, CDR1 is MNHEY and CDR2 is SMNVEV (reference sequence). The CDR3 covers 16 residues. V was cut by 4 bases and J by 0 bases, with 12 bases left in between. CDR3 in DNA: TGTGCCAGCAGTTCCGGCGGAGGGTCAACTAATGAAAAACTGTTTTTT. Translating it yields CASSSGGGSTNEKLFF.

The rearrangement links TRBV19 to TRBJ2-5; D may correspond to TRBD1 or TRBD2 (7 bases each). Germline V gene lookup returns CDR1 LNHDA and CDR2 SQIVND (reference sequence). This CDR3 has 13 residues. The germline V and J ends were trimmed by 3 bases and 7 bases, with 12 bases remaining between them. The CDR3 nucleotides read TGTGCCAGTAGTATTCAGGGGGAGGGGACCCAGTACTTC. As protein: CASSIQGEGTQYF.

V usage is TRBV4-3 and J usage is TRBJ1-2; perhaps TRBD1 as D (5 bases). Per the germline V gene, CDR1 is LGHNA and CDR2 is YSLEER. The CDR3 runs 16 residues. Between the trimmed V and J ends, which lost 0 bases and 9 bases, there was a span of 20 bases. In DNA, the CDR3 is TGCGCCAGCAGCCAAGATCGAGGGGTAAGGACGTTTAGCTACACCTTC. Its protein is CASSQDRGVRTFSYTF.